This is a list of T cell receptor beta chains from one sample in a study of blood T cells in healthy people across ages. TCRdb independently ran MiXCR on the 5' RACE reads; one entry per CDR3 protein. Of approximately 800,000 distinct CDR3 sequences in the sample, roughly three fifths were seen once. The sequenced material came from blood. These receptors were collected from a middle-aged man in good health. Each CDR3 is given with its conserved first and last residue. The D gene is left open where the match is weak. Not all rows give a size; the values are once, few, many and, for expanded clones, a class.

d_gene	v_gene	j_gene	abundance	CDR3nt	CDR3aa
NA	TRBV12-3/TRBV12-4	TRBJ2-5	NA	TGTGCCAGCTCCCCGGGGGTTCCGCAAGAGGCCCAGTACTTC	CASSPGVPQEAQYF
NA	TRBV12-3/TRBV12-4	TRBJ1-2	NA	TGTGCCAGCAGCCCCCCCAATACCTATGGCTACACCTTC	CASSPPNTYGYTF
NA	TRBV6-5	TRBJ1-2	few	TGTGCCAGCACTCTCGACAGAGTTTATGGCTACACCTTC	CASTLDRVYGYTF
NA	TRBV5-1	TRBJ2-5	NA	TGCGCCAGCAGCTCTGGGGACGGGAACCAAGAGACCCAGTACTTC	CASSSGDGNQETQYF
NA	TRBV28	TRBJ2-2	NA	TGTGCCAGCAGTGGGGACTCTTACACCGGGGAGCTGTTTTTT	CASSGDSYTGELFF
NA	TRBV5-1	TRBJ1-1	NA	TGCGCCAGCAGCACAACAGCGAACACTGAAGCTTTCTTT	CASSTTANTEAFF
NA	TRBV29-1	TRBJ1-1	few	TGCAGCGGCACCTTCGGGGGGGCACTTACTGAAGCTTTCTTT	CSGTFGGALTEAFF
TRBD2	TRBV9	TRBJ2-1	few	TGTGCCAGCAGCGTAGCTGGCGGGAGGTCTGAAAATGAGCAGTTCTTC	CASSVAGGRSENEQFF
NA	TRBV15	TRBJ1-2	NA	TGTGCCACCAGCAGAGATCATGGGGCAGGAGGCTACACCTTC	CATSRDHGAGGYTF
TRBD2	TRBV15	TRBJ2-5	few	TGTGCCACCCGGGGGGACCAAGAGACCCAGTACTTC	CATRGDQETQYF
NA	TRBV3-1	TRBJ1-4	NA	TGTGCCAGCAGGGGGAATGGACGGGAAAAACTGTTTTTT	CASRGNGREKLFF
NA	TRBV7-3	TRBJ2-5	few	TGTGCCAGCAGCTTAATTGCTACTAACAAAGAGACCCAGTACTTC	CASSLIATNKETQYF
TRBD1	TRBV7-2	TRBJ2-5	few	TGTGCCAGCAGCTCCCGGGACAGGGCGGAGACCCAGTACTTC	CASSSRDRAETQYF
NA	TRBV10-3	TRBJ2-1	NA	TGTGCCATCAGTCGATCGGGTGGCAATGAGCAGTTCTTC	CAISRSGGNEQFF
NA	TRBV4-3	TRBJ2-7	few	TGCGCCAGCAGCCGCGTAAGACAGGCCTACTCCTACGAGCAGTACTTC	CASSRVRQAYSYEQYF
NA	TRBV12-3/TRBV12-4	TRBJ2-7	NA	TGTGCCAGCAGTTTTCGTGGCAGGGGTGGGCACGAGCAGTACTTC	CASSFRGRGGHEQYF
TRBD1	TRBV7-2	TRBJ2-7	NA	TGTGCCAGCAGCTTAGAACTCCCCGGGACAGGGAAAGACGAGCAGTACTTC	CASSLELPGTGKDEQYF
NA	TRBV7-2	TRBJ1-2	NA	TGTACCAGCAGCTTAGCGCCGTCCAGGACGGGGCACTATGGCTACACCTTC	CTSSLAPSRTGHYGYTF
NA	TRBV2	TRBJ2-1	few	TGTGCCAGCAGTGATTGGGGCAATGAGCAGTTCTTC	CASSDWGNEQFF
NA	TRBV11-1	TRBJ1-2	many	TGTGCCAGCAGTTCCGGGACAACTAACTATGGCTACACCTTC	CASSSGTTNYGYTF
TRBD1	TRBV5-1	TRBJ1-2	NA	TGCGCCAGCAGCCTGGAGACAGGGCAGACGGATGGCTACACCTTC	CASSLETGQTDGYTF
NA	TRBV27	TRBJ2-5	NA	TGTGCCAGCGCACGCGGAGGGAGCCAAGAGACCCAGTACTTC	CASARGGSQETQYF
NA	TRBV28	TRBJ1-5	NA	TGTGCCAGCAGGGTTCCTAATCAGCCCCAGCATTTT	CASRVPNQPQHF
NA	TRBV2	TRBJ2-5	NA	TGTGCCTCACAGGCAGGGGCCTCCTACGAGCAGAACTTC	CASQAGASYEQNF
TRBD1	TRBV5-5	TRBJ1-4	NA	TGTGCCAGCAGCCCCCGCCCCGCGACAGGGACGGGGATTAATGAAAAACTGTTTTTT	CASSPRPATGTGINEKLFF
NA	TRBV10-3	TRBJ2-7	NA	TGTGCCATCAGTGACAGGGATTACGAGCAGTACTTC	CAISDRDYEQYF
NA	TRBV29-1	TRBJ1-1	few	TGCAGCGTTGATGGGCACAGGACCCAACCGGCTGAAGCTTTCTTT	CSVDGHRTQPAEAFF
NA	TRBV3-1	TRBJ2-6	NA	TGTGCCAGCAGCCAAGAGGCGGCCAACGTCCTGACTTTC	CASSQEAANVLTF